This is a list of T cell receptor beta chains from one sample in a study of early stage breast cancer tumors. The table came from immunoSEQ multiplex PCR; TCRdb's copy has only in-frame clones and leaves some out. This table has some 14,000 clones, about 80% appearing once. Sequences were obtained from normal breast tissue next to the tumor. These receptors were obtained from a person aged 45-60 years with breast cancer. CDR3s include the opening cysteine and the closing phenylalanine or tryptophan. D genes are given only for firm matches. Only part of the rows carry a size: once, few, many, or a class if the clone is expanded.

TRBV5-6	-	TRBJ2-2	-	TGTGCCAGCAGCTTAAACCCCAACACCGGGGAGCTGTTTTTT	CASSLNPNTGELFF
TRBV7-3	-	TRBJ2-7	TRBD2	TGTGCCAGCAGCTTACTCCCAGCGGGAGTTGCCGAGCAGTACTTC	CASSLLPAGVAEQYF
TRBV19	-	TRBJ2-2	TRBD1	TGTGCCAGTAGTATAGGAGCAGGGGGAAAAGAAAGGATCGGGGAGCTGTTTTTT	CASSIGAGGKERIGELFF
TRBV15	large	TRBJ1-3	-	TGTGCCACCAGCAGGACTGGACAGACCTTCTCTGGAAACACCATATATTTT	CATSRTGQTFSGNTIYF
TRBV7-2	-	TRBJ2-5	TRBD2	TGTGCCAGCAGCTTAGGCGGGAGGGGAAGAGGGACCCAGTACTTC	CASSLGGRGRGTQYF
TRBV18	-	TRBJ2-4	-	TGTGCCAGCTCACCACCTCTCGGGCAGGGGACCCCAAGGCATAGCCAAAACATTCAGTACTTC	CASSPPLGQGTPRHSQNIQYF
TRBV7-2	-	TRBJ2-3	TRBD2	TGTGCCAGCAGCTTAGTTCTGGGAGGGGCAGATACGCAGTATTTT	CASSLVLGGADTQYF
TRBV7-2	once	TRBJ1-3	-	TGTGCCAGCAGCTTAATTACAGGGGGAAACACCATATATTTT	CASSLITGGNTIYF
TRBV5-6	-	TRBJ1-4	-	TGTGCCAGCAGCCGGTCGGACAGATATAATGAAAAACTGTTTTTT	CASSRSDRYNEKLFF
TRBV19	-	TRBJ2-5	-	TGTGCCACCGCCCTGGTAAGGGATGGGACCCAGTACTTC	CATALVRDGTQYF
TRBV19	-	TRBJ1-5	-	TGTGCCAGTACCAACGTGGACAGCCCTCCCAATCAGCCCCAGCATTTT	CASTNVDSPPNQPQHF
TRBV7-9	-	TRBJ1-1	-	TGTGCCAGCAGCCGTCCCCAGACGAACACTGAAGCTTTCTTT	CASSRPQTNTEAFF
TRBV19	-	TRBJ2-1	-	TGTGCCAGTAGTCCGTGGACCTCTTACAATGAGCAGTTCTTC	CASSPWTSYNEQFF
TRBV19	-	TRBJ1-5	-	TGTGCCAGTAGTATCGAAGGGGATAATAGCAATCAGCCCCAGCATTTT	CASSIEGDNSNQPQHF
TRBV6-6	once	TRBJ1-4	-	TGTGCCAGCAGTTACCAAGATTACGAAAAACTGTTTTTT	CASSYQDYEKLFF
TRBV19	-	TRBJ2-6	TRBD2	TGTGCCAGTAGTATTTCTGCGGGGGGCTCTGGGGCCAACGTCCTGACCTTC	CASSISAGGSGANVLTF
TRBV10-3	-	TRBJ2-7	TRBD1	TGTGCCATCAGTGAAGGGACAGGCAATACCTACGAGCAGTACTTC	CAISEGTGNTYEQYF
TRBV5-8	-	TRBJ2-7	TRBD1	TGTGCCAGCAGCTTGGGAGGGACAGCAGCCTCCTACGAGCAGTACTTC	CASSLGGTAASYEQYF
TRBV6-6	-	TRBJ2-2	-	TGTGCCAGCAGTTACGCTCCAAACACCGGGGAGCTGTTTTTT	CASSYAPNTGELFF
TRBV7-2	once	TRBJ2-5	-	TGTGCCAGCAGCTCCGGAGGAACAGAGACCCAGTACTTC	CASSSGGTETQYF
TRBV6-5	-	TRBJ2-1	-	TGTGCCAGCAGTTACTCCGGGAGCGAGCACAATGAGCAGTTCTTC	CASSYSGSEHNEQFF
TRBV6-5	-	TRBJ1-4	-	TGTGCCAGCACCCCTGTGGCCTCGGGAGGTGAAAAACTGTTTTTT	CASTPVASGGEKLFF
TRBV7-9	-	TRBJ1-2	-	TGTGCCAGCAGCTTAGAGGGTCCGGGCCTGGGTGGCTACACCTTC	CASSLEGPGLGGYTF
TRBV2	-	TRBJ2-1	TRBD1	TGTGCCAGCAGTGGAGGACAGGGGACCGGAGGGAATGAGCAGTTCTTC	CASSGGQGTGGNEQFF
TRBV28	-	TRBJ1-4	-	TGTGCCAGCTCCACAGGGCAGGGCATAGAAAAACTGTTTTTT	CASSTGQGIEKLFF